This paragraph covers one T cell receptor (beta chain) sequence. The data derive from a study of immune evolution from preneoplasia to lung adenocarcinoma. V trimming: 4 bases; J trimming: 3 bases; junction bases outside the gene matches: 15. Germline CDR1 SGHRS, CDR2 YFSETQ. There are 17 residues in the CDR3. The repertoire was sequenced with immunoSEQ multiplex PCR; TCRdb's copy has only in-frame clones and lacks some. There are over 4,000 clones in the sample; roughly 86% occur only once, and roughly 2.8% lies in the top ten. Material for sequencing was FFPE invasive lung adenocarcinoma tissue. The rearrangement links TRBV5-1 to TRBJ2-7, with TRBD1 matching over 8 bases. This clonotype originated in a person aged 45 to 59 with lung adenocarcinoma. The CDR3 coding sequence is TGCGCCAGCAGCCCCGGGACAGGAGTCAGCGTCGACTACGAGCAGTACTTC. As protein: CASSPGTGVSVDYEQYF.